This is a list of T cell receptor beta chains from one sample in a study of blood T cell repertoires in COVID-19. Sequencing was performed with immunoSEQ multiplex PCR; in TCRdb, only in-frame clones are kept and a portion is missing. The sample has 90,000 or so clones, 87% seen once. Material: peripheral blood. The receptors shown here come from a woman in her sixties or seventies with COVID-19, enrolled during active disease. The CDR3 runs from the conserved cysteine through the conserved F or W. Fields, in order: J gene, V gene, D gene, clone size, CDR3 protein, CDR3 DNA. The D gene is left open where the match is weak. Clone size is shown for a subset of rows, as once, few, many or a class of expanded clone.

>TRBJ1-2|TRBV10-3|NA|once
CAISGGGSSNYGYTF
TGTGCCATCAGTGGGGGGGGCAGTTCGAACTATGGCTACACCTTC
>TRBJ1-1|TRBV28|NA|NA
CASSRFDQMNTEAFF
TGTGCCAGCAGTCGTTTCGATCAGATGAACACTGAAGCTTTCTTT
>TRBJ1-2|TRBV4-3|NA|NA
CASSQGAGHLRDYGYTF
TGCGCCAGCAGCCAAGGGGCGGGGCACCTTAGGGACTATGGCTACACCTTC
>TRBJ2-7|TRBV4-1|TRBD1|few
CASSQADQGALYEQYF
TGCGCCAGCAGCCAAGCCGACCAGGGGGCCCTTTACGAGCAGTACTTC
>TRBJ2-7|TRBV19|TRBD1|NA
CASSIVGQGRAYEQYF
TGTGCCAGTAGTATTGTGGGACAGGGAAGGGCCTACGAGCAGTACTTC
>TRBJ1-2|TRBV19|TRBD1|NA
CASSPTGDYGYTF
TGTGCCAGTAGTCCAACAGGGGACTATGGCTACACCTTC
>TRBJ1-2|TRBV6-6|TRBD1|NA
CASSYHGTGNNYGYTF
TGTGCCAGCAGTTACCACGGGACAGGGAATAACTATGGCTACACCTTC
>TRBJ1-3|TRBV5-5|TRBD1|NA
CASSLGQVGNTIYF
TGTGCCAGCAGCCTCGGACAGGTTGGAAACACCATATATTTT
>TRBJ1-2|TRBV30|NA|NA
CAWNSNYGYTF
TGTGCCTGGAACTCAAACTATGGCTACACCTTC
>TRBJ1-5|TRBV7-2|TRBD1|NA
CASSLVGQGAQPQHF
TGTGCCAGCAGCTTAGTAGGACAGGGGGCTCAGCCCCAGCATTTT
>TRBJ2-3|TRBV5-1|NA|NA
CASSFDSRTDTQYF
TGCGCCAGCAGCTTCGACAGTCGCACAGATACGCAGTATTTT
>TRBJ1-2|TRBV30|NA|NA
CAWSEPADGYTF
TGTGCCTGGAGCGAGCCGGCGGATGGCTACACCTTC
>TRBJ2-5|TRBV30|NA|NA
CAWSVQGGETQYF
TGTGCCTGGAGTGTACAAGGAGGAGAGACCCAGTACTTC
>TRBJ2-3|TRBV5-6|TRBD1|NA
CASSLEGAQDTQYF
TGTGCCAGCAGCTTGGAGGGGGCGCAAGATACGCAGTATTTT
>TRBJ2-7|TRBV28|NA|NA
CASSFYRTAGEQYF
TGTGCCAGCAGTTTCTACAGAACCGCGGGCGAGCAGTACTTC
>TRBJ1-5|TRBV28|NA|NA
CASSFKGRRSNQPQHF
TGTGCCAGCAGTTTTAAGGGCAGGAGGAGCAATCAGCCCCAGCATTTT
>TRBJ1-2|TRBV24-1|NA|NA
CATSDSVQGRGYTF
TGTGCCACCAGTGACTCCGTGCAGGGTCGAGGCTACACCTTC
>TRBJ1-1|TRBV5-4|NA|once
CASSPTWRDTEAFF
TGTGCCAGCAGCCCCACCTGGAGGGACACTGAAGCTTTCTTT
>TRBJ1-5|TRBV30|NA|NA
CAWTGGGNQPQHF
TGTGCCTGGACCGGAGGGGGCAATCAGCCCCAGCATTTT
>TRBJ1-5|TRBV28|NA|NA
CASSADSGQPQHF
TGTGCCAGCAGTGCGGACAGTGGTCAGCCCCAGCATTTT
>TRBJ1-3|TRBV27|NA|NA
CASSLKGGQGNTIYF
TGTGCCAGCAGTTTAAAGGGGGGGCAAGGAAACACCATATATTTT
>TRBJ1-2|TRBV5-5|TRBD1|NA
CASLQGSKFNGYTF
TGTGCCAGCCTACAGGGGTCGAAATTCAATGGCTACACCTTC
>TRBJ1-1|TRBV5-1|NA|NA
CASSFEGVTEAFF
TGCGCCAGCAGCTTCGAGGGAGTCACTGAAGCTTTCTTT
>TRBJ2-2|TRBV3-1/TRBV3-2|NA|NA
CASSQSHAGAANTGELFF
TGTGCCAGCAGCCAAAGTCACGCAGGGGCTGCGAACACCGGGGAGCTGTTTTTT
>TRBJ1-6|TRBV19|NA|NA
CASSIQGSGSPLHF
TGTGCCAGTAGTATACAAGGGAGCGGTTCACCCCTCCACTTT
>TRBJ1-2|TRBV11-2|NA|NA
CASSRGGFNYGYTF
TGTGCCAGCAGCCGAGGAGGATTCAACTATGGCTACACCTTC
>TRBJ2-3|TRBV9|TRBD2|NA
CASSVGIAGGFTDTQYF
TGTGCCAGCAGCGTAGGAATAGCGGGGGGATTCACAGATACGCAGTATTTT
>TRBJ1-5|TRBV28|NA|NA
CASSFGSNQPQHF
TGTGCCAGCAGTTTCGGTAGCAATCAGCCCCAGCATTTT
>TRBJ2-7|TRBV10-3|TRBD1|NA
CAISDGQGAYEQYF
TGTGCCATCAGTGACGGGCAGGGGGCCTACGAGCAGTACTTC